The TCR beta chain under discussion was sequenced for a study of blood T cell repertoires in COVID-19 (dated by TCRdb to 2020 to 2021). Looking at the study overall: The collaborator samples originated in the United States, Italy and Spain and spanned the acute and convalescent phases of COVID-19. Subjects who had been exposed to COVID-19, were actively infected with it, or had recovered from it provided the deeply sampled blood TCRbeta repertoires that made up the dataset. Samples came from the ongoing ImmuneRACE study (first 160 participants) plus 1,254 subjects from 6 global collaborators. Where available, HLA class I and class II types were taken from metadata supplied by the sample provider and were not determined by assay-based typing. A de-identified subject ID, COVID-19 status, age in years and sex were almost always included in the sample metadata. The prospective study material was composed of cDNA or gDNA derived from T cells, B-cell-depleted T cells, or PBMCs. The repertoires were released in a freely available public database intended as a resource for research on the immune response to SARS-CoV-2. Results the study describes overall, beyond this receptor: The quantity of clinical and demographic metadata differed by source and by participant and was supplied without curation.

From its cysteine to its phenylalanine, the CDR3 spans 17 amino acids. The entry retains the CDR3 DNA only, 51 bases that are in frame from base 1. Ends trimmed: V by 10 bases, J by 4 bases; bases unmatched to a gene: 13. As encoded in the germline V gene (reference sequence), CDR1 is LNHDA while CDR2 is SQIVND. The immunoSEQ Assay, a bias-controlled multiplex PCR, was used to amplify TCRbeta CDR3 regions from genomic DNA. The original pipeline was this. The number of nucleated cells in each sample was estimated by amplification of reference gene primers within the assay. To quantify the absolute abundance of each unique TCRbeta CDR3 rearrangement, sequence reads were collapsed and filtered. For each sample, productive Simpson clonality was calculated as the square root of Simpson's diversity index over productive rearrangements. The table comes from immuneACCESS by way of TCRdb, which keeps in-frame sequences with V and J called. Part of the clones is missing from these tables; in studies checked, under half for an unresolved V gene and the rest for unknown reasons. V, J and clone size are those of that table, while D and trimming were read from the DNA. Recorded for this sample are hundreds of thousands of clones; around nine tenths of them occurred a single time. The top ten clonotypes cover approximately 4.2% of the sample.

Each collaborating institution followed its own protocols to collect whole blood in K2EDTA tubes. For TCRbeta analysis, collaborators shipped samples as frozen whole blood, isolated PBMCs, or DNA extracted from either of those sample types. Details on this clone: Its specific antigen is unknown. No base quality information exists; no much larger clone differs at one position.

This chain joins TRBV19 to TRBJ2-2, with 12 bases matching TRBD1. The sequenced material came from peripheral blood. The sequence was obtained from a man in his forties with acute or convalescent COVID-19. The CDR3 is CAIIRLSGQGATGELFF. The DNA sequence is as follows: TGTGCCATCATAAGACTATCGGGACAGGGGGCCACCGGGGAGCTGTTTTTT.